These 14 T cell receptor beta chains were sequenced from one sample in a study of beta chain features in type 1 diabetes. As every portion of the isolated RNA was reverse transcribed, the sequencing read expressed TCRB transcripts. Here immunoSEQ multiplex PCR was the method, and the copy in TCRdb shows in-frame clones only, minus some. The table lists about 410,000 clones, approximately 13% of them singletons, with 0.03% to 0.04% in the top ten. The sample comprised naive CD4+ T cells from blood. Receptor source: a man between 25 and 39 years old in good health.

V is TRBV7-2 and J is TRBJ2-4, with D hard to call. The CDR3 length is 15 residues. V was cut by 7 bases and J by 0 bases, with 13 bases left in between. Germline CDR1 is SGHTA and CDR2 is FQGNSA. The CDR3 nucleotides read TGTGCCAGCACCACATGGCCTGTAGCCAAAAACATTCAGTACTTC. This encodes CASTTWPVAKNIQYF.

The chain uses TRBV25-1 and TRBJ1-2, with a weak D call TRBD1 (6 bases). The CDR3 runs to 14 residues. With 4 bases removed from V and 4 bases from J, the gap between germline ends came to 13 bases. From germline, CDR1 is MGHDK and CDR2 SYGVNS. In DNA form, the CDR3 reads TGTGCCAGCAGTGGCCAGGGACAAATCTATGGCTACACCTTC. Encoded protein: CASSGQGQIYGYTF.

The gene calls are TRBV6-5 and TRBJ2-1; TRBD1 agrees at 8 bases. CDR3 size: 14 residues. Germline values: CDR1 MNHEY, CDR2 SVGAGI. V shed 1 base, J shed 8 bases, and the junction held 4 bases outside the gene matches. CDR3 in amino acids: CASSYFGQGYEQFF. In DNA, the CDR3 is TGTGCCAGCAGTTACTTCGGACAGGGCTATGAGCAGTTCTTC.

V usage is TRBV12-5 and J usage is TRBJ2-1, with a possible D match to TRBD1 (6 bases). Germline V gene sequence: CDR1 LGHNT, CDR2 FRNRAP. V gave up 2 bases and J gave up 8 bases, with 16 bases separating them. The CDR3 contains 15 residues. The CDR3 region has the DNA TGTGCTAGTGGTTTGATACTACAGGGCAACCATGAGCAGTTCTTC. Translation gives CASGLILQGNHEQFF.

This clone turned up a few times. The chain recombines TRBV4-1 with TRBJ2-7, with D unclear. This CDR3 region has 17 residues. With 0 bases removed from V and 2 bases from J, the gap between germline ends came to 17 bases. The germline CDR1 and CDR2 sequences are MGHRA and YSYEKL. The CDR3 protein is CASSQDQVSYSAYEQYF. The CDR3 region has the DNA TGCGCCAGCAGCCAAGATCAGGTATCGTACTCCGCCTACGAGCAGTACTTC.

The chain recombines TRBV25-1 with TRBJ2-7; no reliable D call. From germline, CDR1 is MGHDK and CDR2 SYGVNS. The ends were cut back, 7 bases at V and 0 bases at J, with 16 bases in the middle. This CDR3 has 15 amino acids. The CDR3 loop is CASTSSLLSSYEQYV. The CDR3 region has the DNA TGTGCCAGCACCTCCAGTCTTCTTAGCTCCTACGAGCAGTACGTC.

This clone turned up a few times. The CDR3 DNA reads as TGCGCCAGCAGCCAACCCTTTAAGTCCAATGAGCAGTTCTTC. This sequence encodes CASSQPFKSNEQFF. The chain has TRBV4-3 and TRBJ2-1; D gene unclear. The CDR3 consists of 14 residues. CDR1 LGHNA and CDR2 YSLEER come from the germline V gene. Deletions cut 2 bases from V and 6 bases from J, with 11 bases between.

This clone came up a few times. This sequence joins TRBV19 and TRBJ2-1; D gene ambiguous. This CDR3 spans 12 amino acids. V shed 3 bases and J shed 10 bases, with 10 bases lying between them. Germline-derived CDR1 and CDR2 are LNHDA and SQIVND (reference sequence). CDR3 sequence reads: CASSILGQEQFF. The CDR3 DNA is TGTGCCAGTAGTATTCTAGGGCAAGAGCAGTTCTTC.

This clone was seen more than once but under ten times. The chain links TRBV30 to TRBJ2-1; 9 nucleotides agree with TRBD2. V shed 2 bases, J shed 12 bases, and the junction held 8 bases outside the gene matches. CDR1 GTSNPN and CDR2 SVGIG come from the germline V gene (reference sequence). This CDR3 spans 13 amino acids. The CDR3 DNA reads TGTGCCTGGAGTACCCTAGCGGGGATACGGCAGTTCTTC. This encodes CAWSTLAGIRQFF. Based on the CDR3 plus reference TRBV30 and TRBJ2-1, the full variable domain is SQTIHQWPATLVQPVGSPLSLECTVEGTSNPNLYWYRQAAGRGLQLLFYSVGIGQISSEVPQNLSASRPQDRQFILSSKKLLLSDSGFYLCAWSTLAGIRQFFGPGTRLTVL.

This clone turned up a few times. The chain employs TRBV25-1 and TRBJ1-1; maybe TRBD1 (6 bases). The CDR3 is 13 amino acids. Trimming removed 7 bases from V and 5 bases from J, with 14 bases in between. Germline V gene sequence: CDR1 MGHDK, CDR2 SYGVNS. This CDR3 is CASTQGGGTEAFF. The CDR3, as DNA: TGTGCCAGCACCCAAGGGGGAGGGACTGAAGCTTTCTTT. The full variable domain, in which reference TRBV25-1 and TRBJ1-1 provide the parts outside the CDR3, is EADIYQTPRYLVIGTGKKITLECSQTMGHDKMYWYQQDPGMELHLIHYSYGVNSTEKGDLSSESTVSRIRTEHFPLTLESARPSHTSQYLCASTQGGGTEAFFGQGTRLTVV.

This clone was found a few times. This CDR3 is CASSFRVEGTQYF. Here the CDR3 DNA reads TGTGCCAGCAGCTTTCGGGTGGAGGGCACGCAGTATTTT. The chain uses TRBV13 and TRBJ2-3; weak D call: TRBD2 (6 bases). The germline V and J ends were trimmed by 3 bases and 9 bases, with 13 bases remaining between them. The germline gives CDR1 PRHDT, CDR2 FYEKMQ (reference sequence). The CDR3 consists of 13 residues.

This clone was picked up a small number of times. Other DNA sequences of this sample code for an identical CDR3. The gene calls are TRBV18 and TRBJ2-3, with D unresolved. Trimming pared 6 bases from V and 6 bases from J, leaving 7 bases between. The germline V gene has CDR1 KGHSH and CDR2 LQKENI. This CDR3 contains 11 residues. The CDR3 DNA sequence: TGTGCCAGCTCCCCAGAGGATACGCAGTATTTT. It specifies CASSPEDTQYF.

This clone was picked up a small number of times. The CDR3 DNA is TGTGCCAGCAGCGTAGTCGGGGGCCTTAGCGATGAGCAGTTCTTC. This encodes CASSVVGGLSDEQFF. V and J are TRBV9 and TRBJ2-1; D may match TRBD1 or TRBD2 (6 bases each). Germline V gene sequence: CDR1 SGDLS, CDR2 YYNGEE. This CDR3 spans 15 amino acids. V was clipped by 0 bases and J by 8 bases, with 15 bases between them.

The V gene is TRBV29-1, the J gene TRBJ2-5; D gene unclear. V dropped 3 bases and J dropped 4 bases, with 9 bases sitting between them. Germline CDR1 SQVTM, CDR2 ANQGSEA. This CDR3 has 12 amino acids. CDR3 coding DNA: TGCAGCGTTGATAGTGGCTCAGAGACCCAGTACTTC. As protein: CSVDSGSETQYF. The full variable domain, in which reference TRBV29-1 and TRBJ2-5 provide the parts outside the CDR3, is SAVISQKPSRDICQRGTSLTIQCQVDSQVTMMFWYRQQPGQSLTLIATANQGSEATYESGFVIDKFPISRPNLTFSTLTVSNMSPEDSSIYLCSVDSGSETQYFGPGTRLLVL.